Following are 10 T cell receptor beta chains from one sample sequenced in a study of vaccination effects on CD4 cells after COVID-19. No antigen has been identified for these receptors. CD4+ T cells specific for antigen were expanded with viral peptide pools by the ViraFEST assay before sequencing. After roughly 11 days in culture, the CD4+ T cells were isolated. Either the BNT162b2 or mRNA-1273 vaccine was given to participants in two doses. Profiling relied on immunoSEQ multiplex PCR, and the TCRdb table lists in-frame clones only, not all of them. The repertoire has tens of thousands of clones, around 78% of them found once; the top ten carry 0.95% to 1.5%. Material: CD4+ T cells from PBMCs cultured with HCoV-229E spike peptides, obtained after COVID-19 vaccination. These receptors were taken from a human donor who received a COVID-19 vaccine.

V is TRBV21-1 and J is TRBJ2-7; the table's D call, TRBD1, was not checked against the DNA. TRBV21-1 is described as a pseudogene. The CDR3 runs to 16 residues. CDR3 in amino acids: CASSKDGQRENYEQYV. The CDR3 region has the DNA TGTGCCAGCAGCAAGGACGGACAGCGAGAAAACTACGAGCAGTACGTC.

This rearrangement joins TRBV6-1 to TRBJ2-7, with TRBD1 matching over 9 bases. V lost 2 bases to trimming and J lost 6 bases; unmatched junction nucleotides: 8. Germline lookup yields CDR1 MNHNS and CDR2 SASEGT. This CDR3 contains 15 residues. The CDR3 DNA sequence: TGTGCCAGCAGTGAAATGGGGACAGGGCAGCTCGAGCAGTACGTC. The encoded protein is CASSEMGTGQLEQYV.

This chain links TRBV7-3 with TRBJ1-1; D gene ambiguous. Deletions cut 4 bases from V and 2 bases from J, with 8 bases between. Germline V lookup: CDR1 SGHTA, CDR2 FQGTGA. CDR3 length equals 13 residues. The DNA of the CDR3 is TGTGCCAGCAGCTCCAACAGTAACACTGAAGCTTTCTTT. The encoded protein is CASSSNSNTEAFF.

The V gene is TRBV6-2 or TRBV6-3, the J gene TRBJ1-5, with a possible D match to TRBD1 (6 bases). The CDR3 loop spans 18 amino acids. The germline V gene has CDR1 MNHEY and CDR2 SVGEGT. V shed 6 bases and J shed 5 bases, with 26 bases lying between them. CDR3 protein: CASSPPPGARSGDQPQHF. CDR3 sequence (DNA): TGTGCCAGCAGCCCACCTCCGGGGGCAAGAAGTGGGGATCAGCCCCAGCATTTT.

This chain links TRBV20-1 with TRBJ1-1; D gene uncertain. The CDR3 runs to 11 residues. The V end was cut by 1 base, the J end by 7 bases, with 7 bases between. The germline CDR1 and CDR2 sequences are DFQATT and SNEGSKA (reference sequence). The CDR3 is CSARADGEAFF. The DNA of the CDR3 is TGCAGTGCTAGAGCGGACGGTGAAGCTTTCTTT.

The chain carries TRBV6-2 or TRBV6-3 and TRBJ2-1; possible D gene TRBD2, 6 bases. Trimming left V 1 base short and J 4 bases short, with 8 bases between. The CDR3 sequence is 14 residues long. Germline lookup yields CDR1 MNHEY and CDR2 SVGEGT. CDR3 DNA sequence: TGTGCCAGCAGTTACTACCGGGGGTACAATGAGCAGTTCTTC. This codes for CASSYYRGYNEQFF.

The chain recombines TRBV30 with TRBJ2-6; the match to TRBD2 covers 10 bases. Germline CDR1 GTSNPN, CDR2 SVGIG (reference sequence). The CDR3 contains 17 residues. Germline trimming cut 2 bases from V and 4 bases from J; bases unmatched to any gene: 8. As DNA, the CDR3 is TGTGCCTGGAGTAGGGAGCGGGGGGGCCGCGGGGCCAACGTCCTGACTTTC. Translated, it gives CAWSRERGGRGANVLTF.

V gene TRBV5-1 combines with J gene TRBJ2-3; 9 bases agree with TRBD2. The CDR3 is made up of 16 amino acids. V trimming: 1 base; J trimming: 4 bases; junction bases outside the gene matches: 7. The germline CDR1 and CDR2 sequences are SGHRS and YFSETQ. CDR3 sequence: CASSLTAGGLADTQYF. CDR3 bases: TGCGCCAGCAGCTTGACGGCGGGGGGGTTAGCAGATACGCAGTATTTT.

V and J are TRBV5-5 and TRBJ1-1, with D perhaps matching TRBD1 (6 bases). This CDR3 is built from 14 residues. Per germline, CDR1 SGHKS and CDR2 YYEKEE (reference sequence). V was pared by 1 base and J by 9 bases, with 16 bases between. In DNA, the CDR3 is TGTGCCAGCAGCTTGAACGGGGGCGCTCCTAAAGCTTTCTTT. Amino acid sequence: CASSLNGGAPKAFF.

The table lists this clone with a few counts. V is TRBV19 and J is TRBJ1-1, with D unclear. V was pared by 2 bases and J by 6 bases, with 13 bases between. The CDR3 length is 14 residues. The V gene's germline CDR1 is LNHDA and CDR2 SQIVND (reference sequence). The CDR3 spells CASSIIDTEAEAFF. CDR3 bases: TGTGCCAGTAGTATAATCGACACCGAGGCTGAAGCTTTCTTT.